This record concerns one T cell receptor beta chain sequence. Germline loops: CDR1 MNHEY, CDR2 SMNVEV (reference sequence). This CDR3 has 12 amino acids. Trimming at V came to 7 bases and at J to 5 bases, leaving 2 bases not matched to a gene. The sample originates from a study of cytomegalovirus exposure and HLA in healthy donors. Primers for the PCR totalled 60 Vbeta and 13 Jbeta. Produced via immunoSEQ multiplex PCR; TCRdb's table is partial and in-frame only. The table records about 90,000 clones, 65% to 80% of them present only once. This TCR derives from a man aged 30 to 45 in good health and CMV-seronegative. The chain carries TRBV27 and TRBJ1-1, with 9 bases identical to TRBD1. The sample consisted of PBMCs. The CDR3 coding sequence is TGTGCCAGCACAGACAGGGGGACTGAAGCTTTCTTT. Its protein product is CASTDRGTEAFF.